A selection of T cell receptor beta chains follows, all from one sample in a study of shared clonotypes between healthy human individuals. Profiling relied on immunoSEQ multiplex PCR, and the TCRdb table lists in-frame clones only, not all of them. The profile covers approximately 2.5 million clones, with more than 80% appearing a single time and 0.11% to 0.15% taken by the ten largest. The sequenced material came from naive CD4+ T cells sorted from blood. The receptors derive from a man aged 18-30 years in good health. Each CDR3 is given with its conserved first and last residue. D genes are given only for firm matches. Clone sizes are given selectively: once, few, many, or a class where the clone is expanded.

TRBJ1-4 - TRBV12-5 - TGTGCTAGTGGTTTGGTTCTCGGTATTTACGAAAAACTGTTTTTT CASGLVLGIYEKLFF
TRBJ2-7 once TRBV27 - TGTGCCAGCAGCCGATTCCCGGTGGACAGCTCCTACGAGCAGTACTTC CASSRFPVDSSYEQYF
TRBJ1-5 - TRBV7-2 - TGTGCCAGCAGCTACACAGCGTATAGCAATCAGCCCCAGCATTTT CASSYTAYSNQPQHF
TRBJ1-5 - TRBV5-8 - TGTGCCAGCAGCTTGAGAAGGGTCCCCACTCAGCCCCAGCATTTT CASSLRRVPTQPQHF
TRBJ2-5 - TRBV5-1 - TGCGCCAGCAGCCGATCGGCTCCCGAGACCCAGTACTTC CASSRSAPETQYF
TRBJ1-2 - TRBV7-3 - TGTGCCAGCAGCTTAACGATGGGGAATGGCTACACCTTC CASSLTMGNGYTF
TRBJ1-2 - TRBV21-1 - TGTGCCAGCAGCAAAGGGGGACAGGGGAACTATGGCTACACCTTC CASSKGGQGNYGYTF
TRBJ2-7 - TRBV19 - TGTGCCAGTAGGGGAAACCTTGAGTCCTACGAGCAGTACTTC CASRGNLESYEQYF
TRBJ2-1 - TRBV18 - TGTGCCAGCTCACCGGTAGGGGGGGACTACAATGAGCAGTTCTTC CASSPVGGDYNEQFF
TRBJ2-5 - TRBV25-1 - TGTGCCAGCAGTGAATGGGCGGGACAAGAGACCCAGTACTTC CASSEWAGQETQYF
TRBJ2-7 - TRBV20-1 - TGCAGTGCTCTCAGGGAGGACGAGCAGTACTTC CSALREDEQYF
TRBJ1-4 - TRBV19 - TGTGCCACCACAAAGCGGGTACTCGGTAATGAAAAACTGTTTTTT CATTKRVLGNEKLFF
TRBJ2-1 - TRBV15 - TGTGCCACCAGCAGAGACGGGAGTTACAATGAGCAGTTCTTC CATSRDGSYNEQFF
TRBJ2-7 - TRBV5-1 - TGCGCCAGCAGCTTGACCCTGGGGGGAAACGCCTACGAGCAGTACTTC CASSLTLGGNAYEQYF
TRBJ1-2 - TRBV9 - TGTGCCAGCAGCGCGAATCTGGGCTACACCTTC CASSANLGYTF
TRBJ1-3 - TRBV5-6 - TGTGCCAGCAGCTTGGAAGTACGAGACTCTGGAAACACCATATATTTT CASSLEVRDSGNTIYF
TRBJ2-1 once TRBV27 - TGTGCCAGCAGAAATGGGGGAGGTCCCTCCTACAATGAGCAGTTCTTC CASRNGGGPSYNEQFF
TRBJ2-2 - TRBV9 TRBD2 TGTGCCAGCAGCGTAGGCGGGGGGCTTGGCACCGGGGAGCTGTTTTTT CASSVGGGLGTGELFF
TRBJ2-2 - TRBV10-1 - TGCGCCAGCGGTCCGGGACTGATCACCGGGGAGCTGTTTTTT CASGPGLITGELFF
TRBJ2-7 - TRBV28 TRBD2 TGTGCCAGCAGTTCATCGGCGGGGGTGGTTCGCGAGCAGTACTTC CASSSSAGVVREQYF
TRBJ2-5 - TRBV18 - TGTGCCAGCTCACCCCCCATCCCGGGGGAGCAGTACTTC CASSPPIPGEQYF
TRBJ2-1 - TRBV5-1 TRBD2 TGCGCCAGCAGCTTGTCATCTTTCTTCGGACTAGCGGTATCCTACAATGAGCAGTTCTTC CASSLSSFFGLAVSYNEQFF
TRBJ2-5 - TRBV2 - TGTGCCAGCAGTGGTCCTAGCCAAGAGACCCAGTACTTC CASSGPSQETQYF
TRBJ2-3 once TRBV7-2 - TGTGCCAGCAGAGGACAGAACACAGATACGCAGTATTTT CASRGQNTDTQYF
TRBJ1-1 - TRBV5-1 - TGCGCCAGCAGCGTTAGAGAGGGCGGGGACACTGAAGCTTTCTTT CASSVREGGDTEAFF
TRBJ1-5 - TRBV5-1 TRBD1 TGCGCCAGCAGCCTCACAGGGGGCCCTCAGCCCCAGCATTTT CASSLTGGPQPQHF
TRBJ2-1 - TRBV9 TRBD1 TGTGCCAGCAGCGTAGCCCCCGGGACAGGGGGACACAATGAGCAGTTCTTC CASSVAPGTGGHNEQFF
TRBJ2-1 - TRBV10-1 - TGCGCCAGCAGGCTGGGGAACAGCTCCTACAATGAGCAGTTCTTC CASRLGNSSYNEQFF
TRBJ1-5 - TRBV19 - TGTGCCAGTAGTATAGGACAGAGCGGACCCCAGCATTTT CASSIGQSGPQHF
TRBJ2-1 - TRBV27 - TGTGCCAGCACCACGGGGGACAATGAGCAGTTCTTC CASTTGDNEQFF
TRBJ1-2 - TRBV30 TRBD1 TGTGCCTGGAGTCGGCAGGGGGCGGGTGGCTACACCTTC CAWSRQGAGGYTF
TRBJ2-3 - TRBV28 - TGTGCCAGCAGCCAACGGTATGGGGGGCTCGCAGATACGCAGTATTTT CASSQRYGGLADTQYF
TRBJ2-1 - TRBV7-9 TRBD2 TGTGCCAGCAGCCCTAGAAGTTTGACTAGCGGGAGTCTGAATGAGCAGTTCTTC CASSPRSLTSGSLNEQFF
TRBJ2-2 - TRBV5-1 - TGCGCCAGCAGCTTGGGTCGCGGGGTCAACACCGGGGAGCTGTTTTTT CASSLGRGVNTGELFF
TRBJ1-5 - TRBV7-8 TRBD1 TGTGCCAGCAGCTTAATGCCCAGGGGGGATCAGCCCCAGCATTTT CASSLMPRGDQPQHF
TRBJ1-1 - TRBV6-1 - TGTGCCAGCGGGGGAGAAGTTGAAGCTTTCTTT CASGGEVEAFF
TRBJ1-1 - TRBV28 TRBD1 TGTGCCAGCAGTTCCCGGACAGGACCTGAAGCTTTCTTT CASSSRTGPEAFF
TRBJ2-1 - TRBV7-8 - TGTGCCAGCAGCAGCCACGGGGTCGCCTACAATGAGCAGTTCTTC CASSSHGVAYNEQFF
TRBJ2-1 - TRBV5-4 TRBD2 TGTGCCAGCAGCTCGGGACTAGCGGGGGGTAATGAGCAGTTCTTC CASSSGLAGGNEQFF
TRBJ2-3 - TRBV6-1 - TGTGCCAGCAGTCCGGCCCCCCCCGATACGCAGTATTTT CASSPAPPDTQYF
TRBJ2-3 - TRBV7-2 - TGTGCCAGCAGCCCACTCAAAGATACGCAGTATTTT CASSPLKDTQYF
TRBJ2-7 - TRBV19 TRBD1 TGTGCCAGTAGTAAAAGAGGGACAGGAGCTCCCTACGAGCAGTACTTC CASSKRGTGAPYEQYF
TRBJ2-2 - TRBV19 TRBD1 TGTGCCAGTAGTAGGGACCGACAGGGGGCCGGGGAGCTGTTTTTT CASSRDRQGAGELFF
TRBJ1-2 once TRBV27 - TGTGCCAGCAGTTCTACGGGTGACTATGGCTACACCTTC CASSSTGDYGYTF
TRBJ2-6 - TRBV5-1 - TGCGCCAGCAGACCAGAGCCCTCTGGGGCCAACGTCCTGACTTTC CASRPEPSGANVLTF
TRBJ2-3 - TRBV6-5 - TGTGCCAGCAGTTACGGGCCGGGGTCGCAGTATTTT CASSYGPGSQYF